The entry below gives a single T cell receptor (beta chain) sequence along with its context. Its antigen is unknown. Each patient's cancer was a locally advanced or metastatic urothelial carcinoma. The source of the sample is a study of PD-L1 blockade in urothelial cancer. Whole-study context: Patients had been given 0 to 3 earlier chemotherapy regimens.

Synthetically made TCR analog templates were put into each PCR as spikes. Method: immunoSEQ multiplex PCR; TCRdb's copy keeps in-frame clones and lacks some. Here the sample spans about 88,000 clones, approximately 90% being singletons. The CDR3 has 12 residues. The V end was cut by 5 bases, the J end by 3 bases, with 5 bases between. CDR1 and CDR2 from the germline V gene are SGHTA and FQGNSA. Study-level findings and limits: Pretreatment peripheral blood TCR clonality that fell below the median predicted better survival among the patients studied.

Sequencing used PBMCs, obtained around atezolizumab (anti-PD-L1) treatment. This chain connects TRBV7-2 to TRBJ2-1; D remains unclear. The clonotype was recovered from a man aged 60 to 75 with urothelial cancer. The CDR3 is CASSPRYNEQFF. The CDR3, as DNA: TGTGCCAGCAGCCCCCGCTACAATGAGCAGTTCTTC.